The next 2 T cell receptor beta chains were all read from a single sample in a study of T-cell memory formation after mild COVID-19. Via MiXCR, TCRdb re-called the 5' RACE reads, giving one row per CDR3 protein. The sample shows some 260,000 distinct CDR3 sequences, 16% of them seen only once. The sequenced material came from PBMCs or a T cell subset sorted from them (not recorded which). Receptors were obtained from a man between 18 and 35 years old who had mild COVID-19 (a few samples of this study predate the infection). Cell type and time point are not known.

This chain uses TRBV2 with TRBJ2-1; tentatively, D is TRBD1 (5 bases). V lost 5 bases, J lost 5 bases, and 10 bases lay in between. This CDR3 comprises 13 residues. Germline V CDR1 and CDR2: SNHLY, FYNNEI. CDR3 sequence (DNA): TGTGCCAGCAGTCCTGACAGCCACAATGAGCAGTTCTTC. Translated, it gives CASSPDSHNEQFF.

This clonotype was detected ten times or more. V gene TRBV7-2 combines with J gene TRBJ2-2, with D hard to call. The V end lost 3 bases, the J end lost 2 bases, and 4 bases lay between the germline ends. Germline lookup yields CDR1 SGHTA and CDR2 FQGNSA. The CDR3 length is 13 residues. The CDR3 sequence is CASSFLNTGELFF. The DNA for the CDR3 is TGTGCCAGCAGCTTCCTAAACACCGGGGAGCTGTTTTTT. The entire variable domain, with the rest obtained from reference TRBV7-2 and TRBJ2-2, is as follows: GAGVSQSPSNKVTEKGKDVELRCDPISGHTALYWYRQSLGQGLEFLIYFQGNSAPDKSGLPSDRFSAERTGGSVSTLTIQRTQQEDSAVYLCASSFLNTGELFFGEGSRLTVL.